This TCR beta chain is drawn from a study of OX40 agonist ivuxolimab in advanced cancers. Study-wide background: Three patients got partial responses; one had hepatocellular carcinoma and two had cutaneous melanoma.

Germline V gene lookup returns CDR1 LNHNV and CDR2 YYDKDF (reference sequence). This CDR3 spans 16 amino acids. J lost 5 bases, V lost 0 bases, and 6 bases had no gene match. Produced via immunoSEQ multiplex PCR; TCRdb's table is partial and in-frame only. Among tens of thousands of clones listed, more than 75% were seen once. This specimen was CD4+ or CD8+ T cells sorted from blood, taken in a trial of the OX40 agonist ivuxolimab. This receptor was taken from an adult with an advanced solid tumor such as melanoma, head and neck, liver or kidney cancer. The chain carries TRBV15 and TRBJ2-3; 9 bases align to TRBD2. The CDR3 loop reads CATSREWAGGIDTQYF. In DNA form, the CDR3 reads TGTGCCACCAGCAGAGAATGGGCGGGAGGGATAGATACGCAGTATTTT.